This TCR beta chain stems from a study of CD8 T cells in Susac syndrome. Healthy donors were controls matched for age and sex. Random hexamers primed reverse transcription of roughly 0.5 to 1 ug RNA. TCRdb reprocessed the immunoSEQ multiplex PCR reads with MiXCR, giving one entry per CDR3 protein. The table includes about 69,000 distinct CDR3 sequences, just under 95% detected once. Germline CDR1 SEHNR, CDR2 FQNEAQ (reference sequence). The ends were cut back, 4 bases at V and 0 bases at J, with 12 bases in the middle. The CDR3 runs 15 residues. This receptor was obtained from a human donor in good health. V gene TRBV7-9 combines with J gene TRBJ1-1; D possibly corresponds to TRBD1 (6 bases). Sequencing used CD8+ T cells from PBMCs. CDR3 loop: CASSSRQEMNTEAFF. CDR3 in DNA: TGTGCCAGCAGCTCGAGACAGGAAATGAACACTGAAGCTTTCTTT.